This TCR beta chain originates from a study of T cells after yellow fever vaccination. This CDR3 contains 15 residues. The V segment lost 3 bases and the J segment 3 bases; nucleotides outside the gene matches: 5. CDR1 is SGHTA and CDR2 is FQGNSA in the germline V gene. TCR cDNA was made by 5'RACE template switching, adding a universal primer site and UMIs. Using its own MiXCR run on the 5' RACE reads, TCRdb lists one record per CDR3 protein. The table has a few hundred thousand distinct CDR3 sequences, 12% seen once. The TCR sequence derives from a man aged 18 to 30 who received the YFV17D yellow fever vaccine. The rearrangement joins TRBV7-2 to TRBJ2-7; TRBD2 agrees at 10 bases. Material: CD4+ T cells sorted from PBMCs, obtained 15 days after the yellow fever booster vaccination. In DNA form, the CDR3 reads TGTGCCAGCAGCTTTGCTAGCGGGGGAGGCTACGAGCAGTACGTC. Its protein product is CASSFASGGGYEQYV.